This TCR beta chain was observed in a study of shared clonotypes between healthy human individuals. Study overall: For every donor, three CD4 naive, three CD4 memory, two CD8 naive and one CD8 memory plates were used.

Data came from immunoSEQ multiplex PCR; TCRdb stores just in-frame clones and leaves some out. The data hold roughly 2,500,000 clones, with approximately 94% observed a single time. Regarding this clone: Its antigen is not identified.

Whole-study results and caveats: Naive CD4 clonotypes were shared across several donors at 5% to 6%. Generation probability values for non-shared clonotypes were lower than those for clonotypes shared by all four donors.

The study separated CD4+ cells into CD45RA+ naive and CD45RA-negative memory subsets. Germline V gene lookup returns CDR1 MNHEY and CDR2 SVGAGI. The CDR3 runs 15 residues. V was cut by 4 bases and J by 4 bases, with 14 bases left in between. The chain is built from TRBV6-5 and TRBJ1-3, with a possible D match to TRBD1 (5 bases). This clonotype was sampled from a man younger than 35 in good health. Some clones in this sample may be carry-over from other donors' samples. Sequenced input: naive CD4+ T cells from PBMCs. Subset denoted: CD45RA+ positively selected. CDR3 residues: CASSLNRDAGNTIYF. CDR3 sequence (DNA): TGTGCCAGCAGTTTGAACCGGGACGCAGGAAACACCATATATTTT.